The next 27 T cell receptor beta chains were all read from a single sample in a study of shared clonotypes between healthy human individuals. Here immunoSEQ multiplex PCR was the method, and the copy in TCRdb shows in-frame clones only, minus some. The sample holds 2 million to 2.5 million clones; approximately 94% are singletons and the top ten take 1.7%. CD45RO-negative CD8 cells positively selected for CCR7 made up the naive population, which excluded terminally differentiated effector memory CD45RA+ cells. Sequenced sample: naive CD8+ T cells from PBMCs. All receptors come from a man in his late teens or twenties in good health. Some clones in this sample may be carry-over from other donors' samples.

The genes are TRBV11-1 and TRBJ2-2; tentative D call: TRBD2 (5 bases). The CDR3 loop spans 17 amino acids. The V gene lost 5 bases and the J gene lost 1 base, with 17 bases spanning the gap. CDR1 is SGHAT and CDR2 is FQDESV in the germline V gene (reference sequence). CDR3 loop: CASSSASGVWNTGELFF. The DNA of the CDR3 is TGTGCCAGCAGCAGCGCGAGCGGAGTGTGGAACACCGGGGAGCTGTTTTTT.

The chain couples TRBV7-2 to TRBJ1-2, with D uncertain. CDR1 SGHTA and CDR2 FQGNSA come from the germline V gene. This CDR3 is 12 amino acids long. V was trimmed by 4 bases and J by 5 bases, leaving 8 bases between them. CDR3 DNA: TGTGCCAGCAGCTCTGGGTGGTATGGCTACACCTTC. Translated, it gives CASSSGWYGYTF.

V and J are TRBV27 and TRBJ2-5; TRBD2 might be the D (5 bases). The CDR3 loop spans 13 amino acids. The germline V gene encodes CDR1 MNHEY and CDR2 SMNVEV (reference sequence). V was shortened by 4 bases and J by 4 bases, with 10 bases between the two germline ends. The CDR3, as DNA: TGTGCCAGCAGTTCCCGGACTCGAGAGACCCAGTACTTC. Translation gives CASSSRTRETQYF.

This chain links TRBV4-2 with TRBJ2-2; 14 bases are a match to TRBD2. The CDR3 totals 17 residues. Germline trimming cut 8 bases from V and 5 bases from J; bases unmatched to any gene: 10. The V gene's germline CDR1 is LGHNA and CDR2 YNFKEQ. The CDR3 loop is CASGGLAGGPGTGELFF. Here the CDR3 DNA reads TGTGCCAGCGGCGGACTAGCGGGAGGACCCGGGACCGGGGAGCTGTTTTTT.

This clone was detected once. V is TRBV9 and J is TRBJ1-4; D possibly corresponds to TRBD1 (6 bases). Germline V CDR1 and CDR2: SGDLS, YYNGEE. The CDR3 covers 15 residues. V lost 3 bases and J lost 7, with 16 bases in between. CDR3 sequence reads: CASSALTGMPEKLFF. CDR3 bases: TGTGCCAGCAGCGCCCTGACAGGAATGCCTGAAAAACTGTTTTTT.

The genes are TRBV9 and TRBJ1-1; D call uncertain. V lost 0 bases and J 1 base, leaving 16 bases between the germline ends. The length of the CDR3 is 17 residues. From germline, CDR1 is SGDLS and CDR2 YYNGEE. The CDR3 is CASSVAAQINPNTEAFF. The CDR3 DNA follows: TGTGCCAGCAGCGTAGCGGCGCAGATAAATCCGAACACTGAAGCTTTCTTT.

The V call is TRBV7-2, the J call TRBJ2-2, with TRBD1 matching 8 bases. J lost 8 bases, V lost 0 bases, and 8 bases had no gene match. CDR3 length equals 16 residues. In germline, CDR1 is SGHTA, CDR2 FQGNSA. CDR3 sequence (DNA): TGTGCCAGCAGCTTAGCTTGGACAGGGAATTTAGGGGAGCTGTTTTTT. The encoded protein is CASSLAWTGNLGELFF.

In regard to this clone: This specimen includes other DNA sequences encoding the same CDR3. The chain links TRBV15 to TRBJ2-1; D might be TRBD1 (5 bases). Germline assignment: CDR1 LNHNV and CDR2 YYDKDF (reference sequence). CDR3 size: 12 residues. Deletions cut 3 bases from V and 5 bases from J, with 5 bases between. The DNA for the CDR3 is TGTGCCACCAGCAGCAGGGACAATGAGCAGTTCTTC. Translating it yields CATSSRDNEQFF.

V and J are TRBV15 and TRBJ2-3; D not resolved. Germline V gene data show CDR1 as LNHNV and CDR2 as YYDKDF (reference sequence). This CDR3 is built from 16 residues. V gave up 0 bases and J gave up 0 bases, with 10 bases separating them. The CDR3 protein is CATSRDARPSTDTQYF. The CDR3 DNA sequence: TGTGCCACCAGCAGAGATGCGAGACCTAGCACAGATACGCAGTATTTT.

This chain uses TRBV9 with TRBJ2-6; no reliable D call. The V end lost 1 base, the J end lost 2 bases, and 10 bases lay between the germline ends. Germline assignment: CDR1 SGDLS and CDR2 YYNGEE. There are 16 residues in the CDR3. This CDR3 reads CASSVPVRAGANVLTF. The CDR3 DNA reads TGTGCCAGCAGCGTACCAGTAAGGGCTGGGGCCAACGTCCTGACTTTC.

This clone was seen more than once but under ten times. Different DNA sequences within this sample yield the same CDR3. V and J are TRBV6-5 and TRBJ2-1; D is perhaps TRBD1 or TRBD2 (6 bases each). Germline CDR1 and CDR2: MNHEY and SVGAGI. The CDR3 totals 13 residues. The germline V and J ends were trimmed by 0 bases and 8 bases, with 8 bases remaining between them. Here the CDR3 reads CASSYSGGYEQFF. The CDR3 bases are TGTGCCAGCAGTTACTCGGGGGGCTATGAGCAGTTCTTC.

The chain couples TRBV1 to TRBJ2-1; TRBD2 was called by the table and not checked on the DNA. TRBV1 is a documented pseudogene. The CDR3 extends over 20 amino acids. DNA for the CDR3: TGCACCAGCAGCCCAGGGTTGGCCCCGGGGCGGGAAAGCTCCTACAATGAGCAGTTCTTC. It yields the protein CTSSPGLAPGRESSYNEQFF.

This clone was picked up a small number of times. This same CDR3 is encoded by further DNA sequences in the sample. The chain is built from TRBV2 and TRBJ1-1, with 7 bases aligning to TRBD1. V lost 6 bases to trimming and J lost 0 bases; unmatched junction nucleotides: 4. The V gene's germline CDR1 is SNHLY and CDR2 FYNNEI. CDR3 size: 14 residues. CDR3 residues: CASRPGQLNTEAFF. The CDR3 region has the DNA TGTGCCAGCAGACCGGGACAGCTGAACACTGAAGCTTTCTTT.

This chain links TRBV28 with TRBJ1-5, with TRBD1 as a possible D gene (5 bases). The germline gives CDR1 MDHEN, CDR2 SYDVKM. The V end lost 2 bases, the J end lost 5 bases, and 10 bases lay between the germline ends. CDR3 length equals 14 residues. CDR3 region: CASSLETGHQPQHF. CDR3 in DNA: TGTGCCAGCAGTTTAGAAACAGGTCATCAGCCCCAGCATTTT.

The rearrangement links TRBV7-8 to TRBJ2-1; TRBD1 is a possible D gene (5 bases). CDR1 and CDR2 (germline): SGHVS, FQNEAQ. CDR3 length: 14 amino acids. The V gene lost 5 bases and the J gene lost 10 bases, with 18 bases spanning the gap. CDR3: CASSLYTAGLEQFF. The CDR3 nucleotides read TGTGCCAGCAGCCTATATACCGCAGGGTTGGAGCAGTTCTTC. The full variable domain, rest sourced from reference TRBV7-8 and TRBJ2-1, is GAGVSQSPRYKVAKRGQDVALRCDPISGHVSLFWYQQALGQGPEFLTYFQNEAQLDKSGLPSDRFFAERPEGSVSTLKIQRTQQEDSAVYLCASSLYTAGLEQFFGPGTRLTVL.

The chain has TRBV19 and TRBJ1-1; 8 nucleotides align to TRBD1. With V trimmed by 0 bases and J by 1 base, 4 bases remained unmatched. The germline V gene encodes CDR1 LNHDA and CDR2 SQIVND (reference sequence). This CDR3 is built from 16 residues. The CDR3 spells CASSIDAGGRNTEAFF. The CDR3, as DNA: TGTGCCAGTAGTATAGACGCAGGGGGCAGGAACACTGAAGCTTTCTTT.

This chain uses TRBV28 with TRBJ1-2, with a weak D call TRBD1 (5 bases). The CDR3 loop spans 14 amino acids. Trimming removed 7 bases from V and 4 bases from J, with 16 bases in between. Germline CDR1 is MDHEN and CDR2 is SYDVKM. For the CDR3, the DNA is TGTGCCAGCACCACCCCATCCGGGGGCTATGGCTACACCTTC. Translated: CASTTPSGGYGYTF.

This clone has just one count. The chain combines TRBV9 with TRBJ2-7, with D uncertain. The CDR3 is 15 residues long. The germline V gene has CDR1 SGDLS and CDR2 YYNGEE. V lost 2 bases, J lost 4 bases, and 16 bases lay in between. CDR3 sequence reads: CASSVAETISYEQYF. CDR3 coding DNA: TGTGCCAGCAGCGTGGCCGAGACAATTTCTTACGAGCAGTACTTC.

The chain uses TRBV4-1 and TRBJ2-7; TRBD1 might be the D (5 bases). V was shortened by 4 bases and J by 2 bases, with 9 bases between the two germline ends. This CDR3 comprises 13 residues. From germline, CDR1 is MGHRA and CDR2 YSYEKL. CDR3 sequence (DNA): TGCGCCAGCAGCCTAGGGGAAACCTACGAGCAGTACTTC. Amino acids: CASSLGETYEQYF.

The table lists this clone with a count of one. The chain has TRBV4-1 and TRBJ2-7; a weak D match, TRBD1 (7 bases). V lost 4 bases and J 4 bases, leaving 14 bases between the germline ends. The CDR3 runs 14 residues. Germline CDR1 is MGHRA and CDR2 is YSYEKL. The CDR3 region has the DNA TGCGCCAGCAGCCCTGCGGGACAGCTATACGAGCAGTACTTC. It codes for CASSPAGQLYEQYF.

Regarding this clone: Other DNA sequences in this sample translate to the same CDR3. CDR3 sequence (DNA): TGTGCCAGCAGTTCAGGGGCGAACACTGAAGCTTTCTTT. It specifies CASSSGANTEAFF. This sequence joins TRBV27 and TRBJ1-1, with a possible D match to TRBD1 (6 bases). The CDR3 is made up of 13 amino acids. CDR1 and CDR2 from the germline V gene are MNHEY and SMNVEV (reference sequence). V gave up 4 bases and J gave up 1 base, with 7 bases separating them.

This clone was counted once. V gene TRBV27 combines with J gene TRBJ2-7; TRBD2 might be the D (5 bases). The CDR3 is 14 amino acids. CDR1 is MNHEY, CDR2 SMNVEV, per germline (reference sequence). V was pared by 2 bases and J by 2 bases, with 10 bases between. The CDR3 is CASSLRGITYEQYF. The CDR3 DNA sequence: TGTGCCAGCAGTTTACGGGGAATTACCTACGAGCAGTACTTC.

The chain uses TRBV29-1 and TRBJ2-1; D is uncertain. Germline V gene sequence: CDR1 SQVTM, CDR2 ANQGSEA. V lost 7 bases, J lost 7 bases, and 8 bases lay in between. The CDR3 sequence is 10 residues long. CDR3 sequence reads: CSATMNEQFF. CDR3 coding DNA: TGCAGCGCTACCATGAATGAGCAGTTCTTC.

The rearrangement links TRBV9 to TRBJ1-2; D gene ambiguous. Looked up from germline, CDR1 is SGDLS and CDR2 is YYNGEE. This CDR3 region has 14 residues. V dropped 0 bases and J dropped 3 bases, with 9 bases sitting between them. The CDR3: CASSVGHSYYGYTF. CDR3 bases: TGTGCCAGCAGCGTAGGGCACAGCTACTATGGCTACACCTTC.

The V and J genes are TRBV28 and TRBJ2-5, with D possibly TRBD1 on 6 matching bases. There are 15 residues in the CDR3. V gave up 4 bases and J gave up 2 bases, with 14 bases separating them. In germline, CDR1 is MDHEN, CDR2 SYDVKM. The CDR3 loop is CASSYVGRGQETQYF. The CDR3 region has the DNA TGTGCCAGCAGTTACGTGGGCAGGGGACAAGAGACCCAGTACTTC.

The gene calls are TRBV30 and TRBJ1-1, with D maybe TRBD1 (5 bases). Trimming left V 3 bases short and J 6 bases short, with 14 bases between. Germline V gene lookup returns CDR1 GTSNPN and CDR2 SVGIG (reference sequence). This CDR3 comprises 13 residues. The CDR3 protein is CAWSAWDVSEAFF. The CDR3, as DNA: TGTGCCTGGAGCGCCTGGGACGTATCTGAAGCTTTCTTT.

This sequence joins TRBV9 and TRBJ2-1; the D is unclear. CDR3 length: 12 residues. Germline V gene sequence: CDR1 SGDLS, CDR2 YYNGEE. V was cut by 4 bases and J by 9 bases, with 11 bases left in between. CDR3 sequence reads: CASSFPTLEQFF. The CDR3 DNA reads as TGTGCCAGCAGCTTCCCGACACTTGAGCAGTTCTTC.